This T cell receptor beta chain comes out of a study of blood T cell repertoires in COVID-19. About the study: COVID-19 samples from acute and convalescent phases originated in the United States, Italy and Spain. From T cells, B-cell-depleted T cells, or PBMCs came the material, which was cDNA or gDNA.

This clone has only a few counts. This CDR3 is also generated by other DNA sequences in the sample. In the authors' methods: Amplified reference gene primers provided the basis for estimating nucleated cell counts. Sequencing used immunoSEQ multiplex PCR; TCRdb keeps in-frame clones, though not all of them. That table furnishes V, J and clone size, whereas the DNA furnished D and trimming. Of some 200,000 clones listed, about 88% are singletons. The Seattle patients joined while their infection was active and were tracked longitudinally afterward. Germline assignment: CDR1 LNHDA and CDR2 SQIVND (reference sequence). The V end lost 3 bases, the J end lost 1 base, and 7 bases lay between the germline ends. The CDR3 is 14 residues long.

The receptor's source is a man aged 45 to 65 with COVID-19, enrolled during active disease. The specimen sequenced was peripheral blood. The genes are TRBV19 and TRBJ1-3, with a weak D call TRBD1 (5 bases). The CDR3 bases are TGTGCCAGTAGTATTGGGGCGTCTGGAAACACCATATATTTT. It yields the protein CASSIGASGNTIYF.